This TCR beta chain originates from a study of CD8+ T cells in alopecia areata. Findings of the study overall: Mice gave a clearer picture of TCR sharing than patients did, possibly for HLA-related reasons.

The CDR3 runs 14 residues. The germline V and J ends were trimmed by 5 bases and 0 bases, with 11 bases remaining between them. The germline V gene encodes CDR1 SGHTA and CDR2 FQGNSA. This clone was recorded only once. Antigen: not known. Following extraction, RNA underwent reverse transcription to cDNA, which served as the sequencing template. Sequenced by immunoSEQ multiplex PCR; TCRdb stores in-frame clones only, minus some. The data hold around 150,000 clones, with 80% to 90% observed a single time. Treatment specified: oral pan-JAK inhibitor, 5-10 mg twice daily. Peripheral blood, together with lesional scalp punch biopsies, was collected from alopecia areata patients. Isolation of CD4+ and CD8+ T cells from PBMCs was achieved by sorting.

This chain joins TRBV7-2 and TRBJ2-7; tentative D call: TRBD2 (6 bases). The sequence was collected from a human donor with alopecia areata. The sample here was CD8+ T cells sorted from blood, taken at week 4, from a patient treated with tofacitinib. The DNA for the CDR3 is TGTGCCAGCAGCCAAGTCGGGGGCTCCTACGAGCAGTACTTC. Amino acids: CASSQVGGSYEQYF.